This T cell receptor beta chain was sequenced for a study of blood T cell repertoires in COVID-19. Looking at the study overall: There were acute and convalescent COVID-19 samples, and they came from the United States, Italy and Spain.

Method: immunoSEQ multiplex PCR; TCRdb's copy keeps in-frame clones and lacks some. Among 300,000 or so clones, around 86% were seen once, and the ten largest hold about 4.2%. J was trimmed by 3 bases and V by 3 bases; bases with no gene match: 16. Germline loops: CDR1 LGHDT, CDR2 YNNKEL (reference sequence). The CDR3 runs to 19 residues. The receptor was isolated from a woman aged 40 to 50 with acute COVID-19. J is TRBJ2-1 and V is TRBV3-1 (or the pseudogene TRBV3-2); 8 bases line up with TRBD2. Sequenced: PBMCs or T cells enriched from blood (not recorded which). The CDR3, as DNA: TGTGCCAGCAGCCAGAGCCGGGCGATCTTAGCGGGGAACTACAATGAGCAGTTCTTC. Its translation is CASSQSRAILAGNYNEQFF.